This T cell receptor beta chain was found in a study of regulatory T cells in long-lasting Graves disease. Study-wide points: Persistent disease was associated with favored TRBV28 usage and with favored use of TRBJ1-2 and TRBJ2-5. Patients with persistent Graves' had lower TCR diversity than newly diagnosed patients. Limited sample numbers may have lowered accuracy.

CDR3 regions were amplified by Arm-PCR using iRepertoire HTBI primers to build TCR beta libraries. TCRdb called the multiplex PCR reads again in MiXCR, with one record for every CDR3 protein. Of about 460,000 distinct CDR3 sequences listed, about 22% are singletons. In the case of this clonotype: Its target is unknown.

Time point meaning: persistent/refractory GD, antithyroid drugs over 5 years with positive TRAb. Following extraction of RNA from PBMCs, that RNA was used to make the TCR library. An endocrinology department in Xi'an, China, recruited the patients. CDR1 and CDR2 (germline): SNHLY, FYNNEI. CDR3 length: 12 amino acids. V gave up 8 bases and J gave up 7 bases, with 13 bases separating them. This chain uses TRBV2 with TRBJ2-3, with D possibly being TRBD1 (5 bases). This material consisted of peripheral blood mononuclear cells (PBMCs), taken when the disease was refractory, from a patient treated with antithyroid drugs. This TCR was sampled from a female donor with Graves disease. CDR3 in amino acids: CASEQGANTQYF. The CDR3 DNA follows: TGTGCCAGCGAGCAGGGTGCAAATACGCAGTATTTT.